These 2 T cell receptor beta chains originate from one sample sequenced in a study of tissue T cells after allogeneic stem cell transplantation. Generated by immunoSEQ multiplex PCR, the TCRdb table keeps only in-frame clones and is missing some. The sample records about 22,000 clones, 55% to 75% being singletons. Input material: spleen. The source of these receptors is a female BALB/c mouse in good health. The strain's MHC type: H2-d.

A word on this clone: The gene names given are mouse names. The read is 1 residue too short to cover the CDR3 end, so that end is filled in from the germline J gene. The gene calls are TRBV19 and TRBJ2-2; no definite D call. V lost 4 bases and J 0 bases, leaving 7 bases between the germline ends. CDR1 is FNHDT, CDR2 SITEND, per germline (reference sequence). This CDR3 has 14 residues. The DNA read from the CDR3 is TGTGCCAGCAGTCCGACACCAAACACCGGGCAGCTCTAC. The encoded protein is CASSPTPNTGQLY. The CDR3 in its entirety is CASSPTPNTGQLYF.

Concerning this clone: The listed genes are named as in mouse. CDR3 residues: CASGPTGGAQDTQYF. The CDR3 bases that were read are TGTGCCAGCGGACCGACTGGGGGGGCGCAAGACACCCAGTAC. The genes are TRBV13-2 and TRBJ2-5, with 12 bases matching TRBD2. The CDR3 is cut off 1 residue early in the read; its end comes from the germline J gene. The ends lost 5 bases at V and 3 bases at J; junction bases unmatched: 4. This CDR3 is 15 amino acids long. Germline assignment: CDR1 NNHNN and CDR2 SYGAGS (reference sequence).